This is a list of T cell receptor beta chains from one sample in a study of blood T cell repertoires in COVID-19. Only in-frame clones appear in the TCRdb table, and some are missing; sequencing was by immunoSEQ multiplex PCR. This sample has tens of thousands of clones, with roughly two thirds found just once. Sample: PBMCs or T cells enriched from blood (not recorded which). These receptor sequences come from a woman in her fifties or sixties who had been exposed to COVID-19. Both conserved end residues are part of each CDR3. The D gene is left open where the match is weak. Clone size is not always given. Where it is, it says once, few, many or a class for expanded clones.

D gene: NA; V gene: TRBV7-2; CDR3 length: 13; J gene: TRBJ1-1; clone size: once; CDR3 DNA: TGTGCCAGCAGCTTACACAGGAACACTGAAGCTTTCTTT; CDR3 protein: CASSLHRNTEAFF
D gene: NA; V gene: TRBV19; CDR3 length: 11; J gene: TRBJ2-7; clone size: once; CDR3 DNA: TGTGCCAGTAGTTCGTTCTACGAGCAGTACTTC; CDR3 protein: CASSSFYEQYF
D gene: NA; V gene: TRBV19; CDR3 length: 15; J gene: TRBJ2-5; clone size: few; CDR3 DNA: TGTGCCAGTAGAAGGGCCGGGCAGGGCCGGGAGACCCAGTACTTC; CDR3 protein: CASRRAGQGRETQYF
D gene: TRBD1; V gene: TRBV5-5; CDR3 length: 16; J gene: TRBJ1-1; clone size: NA; CDR3 DNA: TGTGCCAGCAGCTTGGAGATGGGGGCAGGGGGCATTGGAGCTTTCTTT; CDR3 protein: CASSLEMGAGGIGAFF
D gene: TRBD2; V gene: TRBV7-9; CDR3 length: 15; J gene: TRBJ2-3; clone size: NA; CDR3 DNA: TGTGCCAGCAGCCCACTAGCGGGGGGTCCAGATACGCAGTATTTT; CDR3 protein: CASSPLAGGPDTQYF
D gene: NA; V gene: TRBV19; CDR3 length: 16; J gene: TRBJ1-1; clone size: NA; CDR3 DNA: TGTGCCAGTAGTACAATAAAGGGCCAGGGGAACACTGAAGCTTTCTTT; CDR3 protein: CASSTIKGQGNTEAFF
D gene: TRBD1; V gene: TRBV15; CDR3 length: 15; J gene: TRBJ1-5; clone size: NA; CDR3 DNA: TGTGCCACCAGCAGACAGGGGGCGGCGGATCAGCCCCAGCATTTT; CDR3 protein: CATSRQGAADQPQHF
D gene: NA; V gene: TRBV5-4; CDR3 length: 13; J gene: TRBJ1-1; clone size: NA; CDR3 DNA: TGTGCCAGCAGCTTTCCCTCGAACACTGAAGCTTTCTTT; CDR3 protein: CASSFPSNTEAFF
D gene: TRBD2; V gene: TRBV7-8; CDR3 length: 17; J gene: TRBJ2-1; clone size: NA; CDR3 DNA: TGTGCCAGCAGCCCCCCCCTCACTAGCGCCCAGAGTAATGAGCAGTTCTTC; CDR3 protein: CASSPPLTSAQSNEQFF
D gene: TRBD1; V gene: TRBV7-8; CDR3 length: 15; J gene: TRBJ1-2; clone size: NA; CDR3 DNA: TGTGCCAGCAGCTTAGGGGCAGGGGGCGACTATGGCTACACCTTC; CDR3 protein: CASSLGAGGDYGYTF
D gene: TRBD1; V gene: TRBV19; CDR3 length: 17; J gene: TRBJ2-7; clone size: NA; CDR3 DNA: TGTGCCAGTAGCAGTAGGGGTCATGGACAGGGACCCTACGAGCAGTACTTC; CDR3 protein: CASSSRGHGQGPYEQYF
D gene: TRBD2; V gene: TRBV11-2; CDR3 length: 16; J gene: TRBJ2-1; clone size: NA; CDR3 DNA: TGTGCCAGCAGCTTAGGGTGGGGACTAGTTGACAATGAGCAGTTCTTC; CDR3 protein: CASSLGWGLVDNEQFF
D gene: TRBD2; V gene: TRBV3-1/TRBV3-2; CDR3 length: 14; J gene: TRBJ2-5; clone size: NA; CDR3 DNA: TGTGCCAGCAGCCAAGGTCCTAGCGGGAGTACCCAGTACTTC; CDR3 protein: CASSQGPSGSTQYF
D gene: TRBD1; V gene: TRBV5-1; CDR3 length: 15; J gene: TRBJ1-1; clone size: few; CDR3 DNA: TGCGCCAGCAGCTCGGGACAGGGGTCGAACACTGAAGCTTTCTTT; CDR3 protein: CASSSGQGSNTEAFF
D gene: TRBD2; V gene: TRBV7-6; CDR3 length: 18; J gene: TRBJ2-1; clone size: once; CDR3 DNA: TGTGCCAGCAGCCGAATACCACCAGCGGGACCCAGCCACAATGAGCAGTTCTTC; CDR3 protein: CASSRIPPAGPSHNEQFF
D gene: TRBD2; V gene: TRBV6-5; CDR3 length: 15; J gene: TRBJ2-5; clone size: NA; CDR3 DNA: TGTGCCAGCACCGTAGCGGGGTCGTACCAAGAGACCCAGTACTTC; CDR3 protein: CASTVAGSYQETQYF
D gene: NA; V gene: TRBV28; CDR3 length: 12; J gene: TRBJ1-2; clone size: NA; CDR3 DNA: TGTGCCAGCAGTAGGACAGCAAATGGCTACACCTTC; CDR3 protein: CASSRTANGYTF